This T cell receptor (beta chain) was identified in a study of shared T cell receptors in the human thymus. Per the germline V gene, CDR1 is MNHEY and CDR2 is SMNVEV (reference sequence). This CDR3 is built from 12 residues. The ends were cut back, 5 bases at V and 6 bases at J, with 7 bases in the middle. TCRdb's copy holds only in-frame clones and misses some; the assay was immunoSEQ multiplex PCR. The repertoire consists of about 660,000 clones, with 88% occurring once and the leading ten covering over 0.008%. This same sample was also part of a study on human thymus T cells. Per that study: The thymus tissue came from resections taken during corrective heart surgery. Gene usage for V and J segments appeared biased in thymic and blood repertoires. Related research has reported that thymic repertoires overlap highly among unrelated individuals.

This chain joins TRBV27 and TRBJ2-2; D is undetermined. This receptor was identified in a boy under three years old with a congenital heart defect. Source material: thymocytes. CDR3 sequence: CASSPLPGELFF. CDR3 nucleotides: TGTGCCAGCAGTCCCCTTCCCGGGGAGCTGTTTTTT.